Listed here are 23 T cell receptor beta chains from one sample, sequenced in a study of T cell repertoires in cytomegalovirus infection. Each CDR3 protein gets one entry after TCRdb re-called the reads with MiXCR. The sample records about 160,000 distinct CDR3 sequences, roughly a fifth being singletons. Antigen specificity for these receptors is unknown. Source: CD8+ T cells from cultured PBMCs, taken from culture after CMV antigen stimulation. The receptors were sampled from a human donor in good health (CMV status not recorded). Some clones in this sample may be carry-over from other donors' samples.

The sample holds a few counts of this clonotype. The CDR3 is CASSPAGNEQFF. The CDR3 DNA is TGTGCCAGCAGTCCAGCCGGCAATGAGCAGTTCTTC. The chain employs TRBV7-8 and TRBJ2-1; D call uncertain. The length of the CDR3 is 12 residues. Germline values: CDR1 SGHVS, CDR2 FQNEAQ. V shed 6 bases and J shed 6 bases, with 9 bases lying between them.

This clonotype has a handful of counts. V is TRBV12-3 or TRBV12-4 and J is TRBJ1-4; D is unclear. V was trimmed by 7 bases and J by 13 bases, leaving 16 bases between them. This CDR3 has 12 residues. CDR3 DNA sequence: TGTGCCAGCATTTTGCCCTTGGGAGGACTGTTTTTT. The encoded protein is CASILPLGGLFF.

This rearrangement joins TRBV7-9 to TRBJ1-1; D is unclear. The CDR3 runs to 16 residues. V shed 4 bases and J shed 4 bases, with 19 bases lying between them. Germline-derived CDR1 and CDR2 are SEHNR and FQNEAQ (reference sequence). DNA of the CDR3: TGTGCCAGCAGCTCTCCTTTTTCGCGGGGAGGCACTGAAGCTTTCTTT. Residues: CASSSPFSRGGTEAFF.

The CDR3 sequence: CASSLATFDAAAEAFF. The CDR3 DNA sequence: TGTGCCAGCAGTTTAGCGACGTTTGATGCGGCGGCTGAAGCTTTCTTT. V and J are TRBV12-3 or TRBV12-4 and TRBJ1-1; D gene unclear. V lost 0 bases, J lost 6 bases, and 17 bases lay in between. This CDR3 contains 16 residues.

This chain connects TRBV5-4 to TRBJ1-6; a weak D match, TRBD1 (5 bases). V shed 0 bases and J shed 11 bases, with 18 bases lying between them. Germline CDR1 reads SGHNT; CDR2 reads YYREEE (reference sequence). CDR3 length equals 16 residues. The CDR3 loop is CASSLADEGRRAPLHF. CDR3 sequence (DNA): TGTGCCAGCAGCTTGGCCGACGAGGGTCGCAGGGCACCCCTCCACTTT.

The chain links TRBV19 to TRBJ1-1; D not certain. Germline loops: CDR1 LNHDA, CDR2 SQIVND (reference sequence). V shed 4 bases and J shed 0 bases, with 9 bases lying between them. The CDR3 is made up of 14 amino acids. As DNA, the CDR3 is TGTGCCAGTAGTACCCGTATCATGAACACTGAAGCTTTCTTT. Translation: CASSTRIMNTEAFF.

This clonotype was detected only a few times. J is TRBJ2-2 and V is TRBV12-3 or TRBV12-4, with TRBD1 matching over 11 bases. The length of the CDR3 is 14 residues. Unmatched junction bases numbered 9, after V lost 5 bases and J lost 13 bases. The CDR3 DNA sequence: TGTGCCAGCAGTGATGGACAGGGGGCGCGGAGGCTGTTTTTT. Translating it yields CASSDGQGARRLFF.

The sample holds a few counts of this clonotype. J is TRBJ2-5 and V is TRBV7-9, with D perhaps TRBD2 (5 bases). The V end lost 2 bases, the J end lost 2 bases, and 6 bases lay between the germline ends. The CDR3 is 13 residues long. Germline-derived CDR1 and CDR2 are SEHNR and FQNEAQ (reference sequence). The CDR3 region has the DNA TGTGCCAGCAGCTTACCGGGGCAAGAGACCCAGTACTTC. It specifies CASSLPGQETQYF.

This chain uses TRBV7-9 with TRBJ1-2; 9 bases map to TRBD1. Germline trimming cut 5 bases from V and 8 bases from J; bases unmatched to any gene: 15. In germline, CDR1 is SEHNR, CDR2 FQNEAQ (reference sequence). This CDR3 comprises 16 residues. The CDR3 reads CASSQAPGQGISGYTF. Written as DNA, the CDR3 is TGTGCCAGCAGCCAAGCTCCGGGACAGGGCATTTCGGGCTACACCTTC.

The rearrangement uses TRBV7-9 and TRBJ1-1, with D maybe TRBD1 (5 bases). Between the trimmed V and J ends, which lost 5 bases and 1 base, there was a span of 14 bases. Per the germline V gene, CDR1 is SEHNR and CDR2 is FQNEAQ (reference sequence). The CDR3 has 15 residues. CDR3 in amino acids: CASSPTWGENTEAFF. Written as DNA, the CDR3 is TGTGCCAGCAGCCCAACCTGGGGGGAGAACACTGAAGCTTTCTTT.

The chain is built from TRBV27 and TRBJ1-5, with TRBD1 identical over 7 bases. The CDR3 extends over 15 amino acids. CDR1 is MNHEY, CDR2 SMNVEV, per germline (reference sequence). V gave up 5 bases and J gave up 3 bases; unmatched junction bases: 7. Written as DNA, the CDR3 is TGTGCCAGCAGTCCCACAGGGGCCCTCAATCAGCCCCAGCATTTT. It is translated as CASSPTGALNQPQHF.

The chain couples TRBV7-9 to TRBJ1-5; D not resolved. The CDR3 spans 15 residues. Trimming left V 5 bases short and J 1 base short, with 12 bases between. The germline V gene has CDR1 SEHNR and CDR2 FQNEAQ (reference sequence). DNA for the CDR3: TGTGCCAGCAGCCCAGCGGGGTTGAGCAATCAGCCCCAGCATTTT. As protein: CASSPAGLSNQPQHF.

This clonotype was detected a few times. The chain is built from TRBV28 and TRBJ1-1; TRBD1 aligns across 7 bases. Germline CDR1 MDHEN, CDR2 SYDVKM. The V segment lost 2 bases and the J segment 1 base; nucleotides outside the gene matches: 1. The CDR3 is made up of 14 amino acids. The CDR3 region is CASSLQGENTEAFF. CDR3 sequence (DNA): TGTGCCAGCAGTTTACAGGGGGAGAACACTGAAGCTTTCTTT.

A few counts support this clonotype. J is TRBJ2-1 and V is TRBV5-1; no firm D call. Germline-derived CDR1 and CDR2 are SGHRS and YFSETQ. Deletions cut 4 bases from V and 8 bases from J, with 16 bases between. The CDR3 contains 14 residues. CDR3 DNA: TGCGCCAGCAGCCCTAGTAGTAGGGTTCATGAGCAGTTCTTC. Its translation is CASSPSSRVHEQFF.

Regarding this clonotype: Relative to the germline gene, one junction end is altered; a read error may explain this. The CDR3 coding sequence is TGTGCCTGCAGCGGGGGAGTAGCTTTCTTT. The encoded protein is CACSGGVAFF. V and J are TRBV12-3 or TRBV12-4 and TRBJ1-1; TRBD1 is a possible D gene (5 bases). This CDR3 spans 10 amino acids.

This sequence joins TRBV12-3 or TRBV12-4 and TRBJ2-3, with no clear D. Trimming cost V 8 bases and J 3 bases, with 9 bases left between them. CDR3 length: 12 amino acids. The CDR3 nucleotides are TGTGCCAGCGGGTGGCTTACAGATACGCAGTATTTT. The encoded protein is CASGWLTDTQYF.

V is TRBV5-5 and J is TRBJ1-1; possible D gene TRBD1, 5 bases. Germline loops: CDR1 SGHKS, CDR2 YYEKEE (reference sequence). Trimming cost V 5 bases and J 8 bases, with 10 bases left between them. The CDR3 runs 11 residues. CDR3 bases: TGTGCCAGCAGTGCAGGGCGGGAAGCTTTCTTT. This translates into CASSAGREAFF.

The chain uses TRBV6-1 and TRBJ1-1; D is unresolved. V was shortened by 0 bases and J by 11 bases, with 10 bases between the two germline ends. Looked up from germline, CDR1 is MNHNS and CDR2 is SASEGT. This CDR3 region has 12 residues. The CDR3 loop reads CASSEARNTAFF. The CDR3, as DNA: TGTGCCAGCAGTGAAGCGAGGAATACGGCTTTCTTT.

This clonotype was detected a few times. The chain links TRBV7-2 to TRBJ2-7; D is ambiguous. V was trimmed by 5 bases and J by 3 bases, leaving 17 bases between them. CDR3 length: 15 amino acids. Germline V gene data show CDR1 as SGHTA and CDR2 as FQGNSA. The CDR3 loop is CASSPRGRLFYEQYF. The CDR3 nucleotides are TGTGCCAGCAGCCCCCGAGGACGGCTCTTCTACGAGCAGTACTTC.

In its sample, this clonotype was seen a few times. The chain recombines TRBV7-8 with TRBJ1-2; 7 bases align to TRBD1. V trimming: 1 base; J trimming: 4 bases; junction bases outside the gene matches: 6. The CDR3 runs 15 residues. CDR1 and CDR2 (germline): SGHVS, FQNEAQ. DNA for the CDR3: TGTGCCAGCAGCTTAGGACAGGGATACACCTATGGCTACACCTTC. It yields the protein CASSLGQGYTYGYTF.

The J gene is TRBJ1-1, the V gene TRBV29-1, with D unresolved. CDR1 and CDR2 from the germline V gene are SQVTM and ANQGSEA. V lost 0 bases and J lost 8, with 13 bases in between. CDR3 size: 13 residues. The CDR3 DNA sequence: TGCAGCGTTGAAGAAGGAAGGGCGTACGAAGCTTTCTTT. Its translation: CSVEEGRAYEAFF.

This clonotype was counted at least ten times. The chain is built from TRBV7-2 and TRBJ1-3; D is perhaps TRBD1 (5 bases). Germline-derived CDR1 and CDR2 are SGHTA and FQGNSA. CDR3 size: 19 residues. Between the trimmed V and J ends, which lost 2 bases and 5 bases, there was a span of 25 bases. The CDR3 DNA reads TGTGCCAGCAGCTTATACTCTCGTCACATGGGGGTTTATCGAAACACCATATATTTT. It yields the protein CASSLYSRHMGVYRNTIYF.

This clonotype was found a few times. The chain is built from TRBV7-9 and TRBJ1-2, with a possible D match to TRBD1 (6 bases). V gave up 5 bases and J gave up 6 bases, with 10 bases separating them. Germline CDR1 SEHNR, CDR2 FQNEAQ (reference sequence). The CDR3 spans 12 residues. CDR3 nucleotide sequence: TGTGCCAGCAGCGGATACAGGGATGGCTACACCTTC. Its translation is CASSGYRDGYTF.